Following are 9 T cell receptor beta chains from one sample sequenced in a study of yellow fever vaccine responses in identical twins. TCRdb fed the RT-PCR reads into MiXCR, producing one record per CDR3 protein. The sample consists of approximately 11,000 distinct CDR3 sequences, over 75% of them appearing once. The starting material was T cells from blood (PBMCs), unsorted or a sorted subset (not recorded which), obtained before or after yellow fever vaccination (not recorded which). The receptors originated from a woman aged 18-29 years who received the yellow fever vaccine.

The chain uses TRBV18 and TRBJ1-1, with unresolved D. V lost 6 bases, J lost 1 base, and 9 bases lay in between. Germline lookup yields CDR1 KGHSH and CDR2 LQKENI. This CDR3 is 13 amino acids long. CDR3 DNA: TGTGCCAGCTCCGATGGTTGGAACACTGAAGCTTTCTTT. Translating it yields CASSDGWNTEAFF. The full variable domain, with the rest looked up from reference TRBV18 and TRBJ1-1, is NAGVMQNPRHLVRRRGQEARLRCSPMKGHSHVYWYRQLPEEGLKFMVYLQKENIIDESGMPKERFSAEFPKEGPSILRIQQVVRGDSAAYFCASSDGWNTEAFFGQGTRLTVV.

V usage is TRBV7-9 and J usage is TRBJ2-5; D ambiguous. This CDR3 has 12 amino acids. V dropped 8 bases and J dropped 0 bases, with 7 bases sitting between them. The germline CDR1 and CDR2 sequences are SEHNR and FQNEAQ (reference sequence). The CDR3 here is CASPTDQETQYF. The DNA for the CDR3 is TGTGCCAGCCCGACCGACCAAGAGACCCAGTACTTC.

The chain joins TRBV12-5 to TRBJ2-7; TRBD1 aligns across 12 bases. The germline CDR1 and CDR2 sequences are LGHNT and FRNRAP. CDR3 length equals 16 residues. The junction had 8 bases not matched to a gene; V was cut back by 4 bases and J by 4 bases. Written as DNA, the CDR3 is TGTGCTAGTGGTTCCACGACGGGACAGGGGGCATACGAGCAGTACTTC. Its protein is CASGSTTGQGAYEQYF.

V usage is TRBV19 and J usage is TRBJ2-1; D gene unclear. Germline CDR1 LNHDA, CDR2 SQIVND (reference sequence). CDR3 length equals 13 residues. With 1 base removed from V and 7 bases from J, the gap between germline ends came to 8 bases. The CDR3: CASSIGTSNEQFF. The CDR3 DNA is TGTGCCAGTAGTATAGGGACGAGTAATGAGCAGTTCTTC. The full variable domain, its missing parts supplied by reference TRBV19 and TRBJ2-1, is DGGITQSPKYLFRKEGQNVTLSCEQNLNHDAMYWYRQDPGQGLRLIYYSQIVNDFQKGDIAEGYSVSREKKESFPLTVTSAQKNPTAFYLCASSIGTSNEQFFGPGTRLTVL.

The V and J genes are TRBV2 and TRBJ2-1; D is perhaps TRBD1 (6 bases). CDR3 length: 10 amino acids. CDR1 and CDR2 from the germline V gene are SNHLY and FYNNEI. V lost 8 bases, J lost 9 bases, and 8 bases lay in between. As DNA, the CDR3 is TGTGCCAGCGGGGGCGCTGAGCAGTTCTTC. Translating it yields CASGGAEQFF.

The rearrangement joins TRBV2 to TRBJ2-5, with TRBD2 matching over 10 bases. V lost 1 base, J lost 2 bases, and 7 bases stayed unmatched. This CDR3 comprises 17 residues. Germline CDR1 and CDR2: SNHLY and FYNNEI. CDR3 sequence (DNA): TGTGCCAGCAGTGAAGGAGTTAGCGGGGGGTTACAAGAGACCCAGTACTTC. Protein product: CASSEGVSGGLQETQYF.

The rearrangement joins TRBV4-2 to TRBJ1-2; the match to TRBD1 covers 9 bases. V dropped 4 bases and J dropped 4; count of bases not matched to a gene: 10. Per the germline V gene, CDR1 is LGHNA and CDR2 is YNFKEQ. CDR3 length: 16 amino acids. The CDR3 region is CASSPGRTGDFYGYTF. CDR3 coding DNA: TGTGCCAGCAGCCCCGGTCGGACAGGGGACTTCTATGGCTACACCTTC.

The chain combines TRBV15 with TRBJ2-2; D is perhaps TRBD1 (5 bases). The germline V gene encodes CDR1 LNHNV and CDR2 YYDKDF (reference sequence). Trimming took off 1 base at V and 5 bases at J, with 8 bases between the two ends. The CDR3 sequence is 14 residues long. CDR3 DNA: TGTGCCACCAGCAGAGGCCAGGGAACCGGGGAGCTGTTTTTT. Amino acid sequence: CATSRGQGTGELFF. The whole variable domain, remainder taken from reference TRBV15 and TRBJ2-2, is DAMVIQNPRYQVTQFGKPVTLSCSQTLNHNVMYWYQQKSSQAPKLLFHYYDKDFNNEADTPDNFQSRRPNTSFCFLDIRSPGLGDTAMYLCATSRGQGTGELFFGEGSRLTVL.

The chain employs TRBV6-4 and TRBJ2-1; a weak D match, TRBD2 (7 bases). CDR1 is MRHNA and CDR2 is SNTAGT in the germline V gene. The V end was cut by 0 bases, the J end by 9 bases, with 18 bases between. CDR3 length equals 16 residues. The CDR3 sequence is CASSDSVGGEWGEQFF. In DNA form, the CDR3 reads TGTGCCAGCAGTGACTCGGTAGGGGGGGAATGGGGTGAGCAGTTCTTC.